Listed below are T cell receptor beta chains from one sample, sequenced in a study of post-analysis software for immune sequencing data. One entry per CDR3 protein, called by TCRdb with MiXCR from the PCR reads. The sample lists about 500,000 distinct CDR3 sequences; around 40% were seen once. Sequenced input: blood. All receptors derive from a girl between 5 and 17 years old with multiple sclerosis. Both conserved end residues are part of each CDR3. D genes are given only for firm matches. Size is stated for part of the rows, as once, few or many counts, or as a class when the clone is expanded.

>few|TRBV15|.|TRBJ2-1
CATSRGSYNEQFF
TGTGCCACCAGCAGAGGGTCCTACAATGAGCAGTTCTTC
>.|TRBV3-1|TRBD2|TRBJ2-1
CASRGLAGDYNEQFF
TGTGCCAGCAGAGGACTAGCGGGGGACTACAATGAGCAGTTCTTC
>.|TRBV20-1|TRBD2|TRBJ2-7
CSARDLVSGIGQYF
TGCAGTGCTAGAGATCTAGTTAGCGGGATAGGGCAGTACTTC
>.|TRBV29-1|.|TRBJ2-3
CSVDMGGGWDTDTQYF
TGCAGCGTTGATATGGGGGGAGGATGGGACACAGATACGCAGTATTTT
>.|TRBV29-1|TRBD2|TRBJ2-7
CSVEDVGGSSYEQYF
TGCAGCGTTGAAGATGTGGGCGGGAGCTCCTACGAGCAGTACTTC
>.|TRBV27|.|TRBJ1-1
CASSLEAPANLNTDAFF
TGTGCCAGCAGTTTGGAGGCACCAGCGAATTTGAACACTGATGCTTTCTTT
>few|TRBV9|TRBD2|TRBJ2-1
CASSVVPGLAFNEQFF
TGTGCCAGCAGCGTAGTTCCGGGACTAGCGTTCAATGAGCAGTTCTTC
>.|TRBV20-1|.|TRBJ2-1
CSARLSGSLSSYNEQFF
TGCAGTGCTAGATTATCGGGTAGTCTAAGCTCCTACAATGAGCAGTTCTTC
>.|TRBV4-1|.|TRBJ2-7
CASSQGERYSYEQYF
TGCGCCAGCAGCCAAGGAGAGCGGTACTCCTACGAGCAGTACTTC
>.|TRBV3-1|.|TRBJ2-4
CASSQDWADQNIQYF
TGTGCCAGCAGCCAAGATTGGGCAGACCAAAACATTCAGTACTTC
>.|TRBV2|.|TRBJ2-1
CASSRIRENEQFF
TGTGCCAGCAGCCGAATACGGGAGAATGAGCAGTTCTTC
>.|TRBV7-9|.|TRBJ1-1
CASSEHGERTEAFF
TGTGCCAGCAGCGAACACGGGGAAAGAACTGAAGCTTTCTTT
>few|TRBV6-1|TRBD2|TRBJ2-5
CASSEGLAGGPEGTQYF
TGTGCCAGCAGTGAGGGACTAGCGGGAGGGCCAGAAGGGACCCAGTACTTC
>.|TRBV7-8|.|TRBJ1-1
CASRTPGRGNTEAFF
TGTGCCAGCAGAACGCCGGGGCGTGGGAACACTGAAGCTTTCTTT
>.|TRBV10-3|TRBD2|TRBJ2-3
CAISERGLAFGTDTQYF
TGTGCCATCAGTGAGCGGGGACTAGCGTTTGGCACAGATACGCAGTATTTT
>.|TRBV5-1|.|TRBJ2-1
CASSLEGIIYDEQFF
TGCGCCAGCAGCTTGGAGGGGATAATCTACGATGAGCAGTTCTTC